The 5 T cell receptor beta chains below come from one sample, sequenced in a study of CD8 T cells in ankylosing spondylitis. TCRdb re-derived calls from the 5' RACE reads in MiXCR, one entry per CDR3 protein. Of about 35,000 distinct CDR3 sequences in the sample, 10% are singletons; the top ten hold more than 15%. Source material: blood, either unsorted or a sorted T cell fraction (not recorded which). The source is a male donor with ankylosing spondylitis or in good health (not recorded which).

At least ten counts were recorded for this clonotype. The chain is built from TRBV3-1 and TRBJ1-6; possible D gene TRBD1, 6 bases. There are 16 residues in the CDR3. Germline assignment: CDR1 LGHDT and CDR2 YNNKEL (reference sequence). V lost 1 base and J lost 7, with 14 bases in between. In nucleotides, the CDR3 is TGTGCCAGCAGCCAAGGTGGCCGGGGGCCCAATTCACCCCTCCACTTT. Protein product: CASSQGGRGPNSPLHF.

This clonotype has at least ten counts. The V gene is TRBV6-1, the J gene TRBJ2-1; 8 bases are a match to TRBD1. Trimming took 6 bases from V and 2 from J; bases not matched to a gene: 6. This CDR3 has 15 residues. CDR1 and CDR2 from the germline V gene are MNHNS and SASEGT. For the CDR3, the DNA is TGTGCCAGCAGACAGGGGGAAGGGACCTACAATGAGCAGTTCTTC. It yields the protein CASRQGEGTYNEQFF.

This clonotype was recorded at least ten times. This chain joins TRBV7-2 and TRBJ1-6, with unresolved D. The CDR3 runs 13 residues. Germline assignment: CDR1 SGHTA and CDR2 FQGNSA. The germline V and J ends were trimmed by 5 bases and 10 bases, with 12 bases remaining between them. The CDR3 loop is CASSPLLDSPLHF. The CDR3 DNA reads as TGTGCCAGCAGCCCACTGTTAGACTCACCCCTCCACTTT.

The J gene is TRBJ2-2, the V gene TRBV7-9; no reliable D call. The CDR3 spans 12 residues. The germline CDR1 and CDR2 sequences are SEHNR and FQNEAQ (reference sequence). V lost 7 bases, J lost 3 bases, and 6 bases lay in between. CDR3 in amino acids: CASNFDTGELFF. CDR3 DNA sequence: TGTGCCAGCAATTTTGACACCGGGGAGCTGTTTTTT. The variable domain in full, completed from reference TRBV7-9 and TRBJ2-2, reads DTGVSQNPRHKITKRGQNVTFRCDPISEHNRLYWYRQTLGQGPEFLTYFQNEAQLEKSRLLSDRFSAERPKGSFSTLEIQRTEQGDSAMYLCASNFDTGELFFGEGSRLTVL.

This clonotype has at least ten counts. The rearrangement links TRBV27 to TRBJ2-7; D is unresolved. The CDR3 is made up of 11 amino acids. V was clipped by 5 bases and J by 5 bases, with 7 bases between them. CDR1 and CDR2 (germline): MNHEY, SMNVEV (reference sequence). CDR3 nucleotide sequence: TGTGCCAGCAGTAATTGGGACGAGCAGTACTTC. Translating gives CASSNWDEQYF.